One and the same sample provided the 10 T cell receptor beta chains below, sequenced in a study of T-cell reconstitution after alpha-beta-depleted transplantation in children. Library preparation (for TCRbeta) was performed with unique molecular identifiers. TCRdb reanalysed the PCR reads using MiXCR and keeps one entry per CDR3 protein. The sample lists under 350,000 distinct CDR3 sequences, around 9.6% seen once, with about a tenth in the top ten. Sequencing was performed on PBMCs from the stem cell graft donor, taken from the stem cell graft. Receptors were obtained from a human donor who donated a stem cell graft to a child with SCID.

This clonotype was recorded many times. CDR3 protein: CASSLGRGAGTDTQYF. The CDR3 coding sequence is TGCGCCAGCAGCTTGGGGCGGGGGGCTGGCACAGATACGCAGTATTTT. The chain joins TRBV5-1 to TRBJ2-3, with 8 bases lining up with TRBD2. Germline CDR1 reads SGHRS; CDR2 reads YFSETQ. The CDR3 runs 16 residues. The J segment lost 1 base and the V segment lost 0 bases, leaving 4 bases of the junction unmatched.

V is TRBV6-1 and J is TRBJ1-5; D might be TRBD1 (5 bases). Germline CDR1 and CDR2: MNHNS and SASEGT. The CDR3 has 15 residues. Trimming removed 3 bases at V and 6 bases at J, with 15 bases between. CDR3 nucleotide sequence: TGTGCCAGCAGTGATCGTAGGGGAAGAGCTCAGCCCCAGCATTTT. This translates into CASSDRRGRAQPQHF.

This clonotype was counted only a few times. This chain links TRBV5-1 with TRBJ2-2; D is possibly TRBD2 (6 bases). The V end lost 4 bases, the J end lost 4 bases, and 11 bases lay between the germline ends. This CDR3 spans 14 amino acids. Looked up from germline, CDR1 is SGHRS and CDR2 is YFSETQ. The CDR3 loop is CASSLTSSTGELFF. The CDR3 nucleotides read TGCGCCAGCAGCCTGACTAGTTCCACCGGGGAGCTGTTTTTT.

The chain carries TRBV6-5 and TRBJ2-2; TRBD2 is a possible D gene (5 bases). V gave up 6 bases and J gave up 8 bases, with 28 bases separating them. The CDR3 contains 18 residues. Germline V gene sequence: CDR1 MNHEY, CDR2 SVGAGI. The CDR3 sequence: CASSYRVSRSGNRGELFF. The CDR3 coding sequence is TGTGCCAGCAGCTATCGGGTCTCCCGGTCGGGGAATCGAGGGGAGCTGTTTTTT.

The V call is TRBV18, the J call TRBJ1-2; D uncertain. The CDR3 covers 16 residues. Germline V lookup: CDR1 KGHSH, CDR2 LQKENI. V dropped 0 bases and J dropped 2 bases, with 13 bases sitting between them. CDR3 sequence reads: CASSPPIGRMNYGYTF. CDR3 DNA: TGTGCCAGCTCACCACCGATTGGGCGGATGAACTATGGCTACACCTTC.

This clonotype was picked up a small number of times. The chain couples TRBV5-1 to TRBJ2-7; D remains ambiguous. With 4 bases removed from V and 3 bases from J, the gap between germline ends came to 11 bases. Per the germline V gene, CDR1 is SGHRS and CDR2 is YFSETQ. The CDR3 loop spans 13 amino acids. This CDR3 is CASSPEGSYEQYF. The CDR3 nucleotides are TGCGCCAGCAGCCCGGAAGGCAGCTACGAGCAGTACTTC.

This clonotype has ten or more counts. The chain uses TRBV11-2 and TRBJ2-7; D is possibly TRBD1 (6 bases). This CDR3 comprises 13 residues. CDR1 and CDR2 (germline): SGHAT, FQNNGV. The germline V and J ends were trimmed by 3 bases and 2 bases, with 8 bases remaining between them. The CDR3 DNA is TGTGCCAGCAGCTTTCAGGGGACCTACGAGCAGTACTTC. It specifies CASSFQGTYEQYF. The full variable domain, its missing parts supplied by reference TRBV11-2 and TRBJ2-7, is EAGVAQSPRYKIIEKRQSVAFWCNPISGHATLYWYQQILGQGPKLLIQFQNNGVVDDSQLPKDRFSAERLKGVDSTLKIQPAKLEDSAVYLCASSFQGTYEQYFGPGTRLTVT.

This clonotype was picked up a small number of times. This chain uses TRBV12-3 or TRBV12-4 with TRBJ1-2; 9 bases agree with TRBD1. V shed 1 base and J 6 bases; nucleotides not matched to a gene: 6. The CDR3 is 15 residues long. The CDR3 here is CASSLVGQGNHGYTF. The CDR3 coding sequence is TGTGCCAGCAGTTTAGTCGGACAGGGGAACCATGGCTACACCTTC.

This chain links TRBV27 with TRBJ1-6, with D tentatively TRBD1 (5 bases). In germline, CDR1 is MNHEY, CDR2 SMNVEV (reference sequence). Trimming removed 4 bases from V and 14 bases from J, with 18 bases in between. The CDR3 spans 14 residues. The CDR3 reads CASSSTAISLSLHF. The CDR3 region has the DNA TGTGCCAGCAGTTCGACAGCGATTAGCTTATCCCTCCACTTT.

The chain links TRBV7-2 to TRBJ2-5; 7 positions match TRBD2. V was clipped by 2 bases and J by 7 bases; unmatched bases: 13. Germline CDR1 reads SGHTA; CDR2 reads FQGNSA. The CDR3 extends over 16 amino acids. The CDR3 protein is CASSLNGGGVDVTQYF. CDR3 nucleotides: TGTGCCAGCAGCTTAAACGGCGGGGGTGTTGATGTGACCCAGTACTTC. Drawing the rest from reference TRBV7-2 and TRBJ2-5, the complete variable domain is GAGVSQSPSNKVTEKGKDVELRCDPISGHTALYWYRQSLGQGLEFLIYFQGNSAPDKSGLPSDRFSAERTGGSVSTLTIQRTQQEDSAVYLCASSLNGGGVDVTQYFGPGTRLLVL.